Listed below are T cell receptor beta chains from one sample, sequenced in a study of T cell repertoires in cytomegalovirus infection. TCRdb reprocessed the reads via MiXCR and lists one record per CDR3 protein. The sample yields approximately 630,000 distinct CDR3 sequences, around 24% seen once. The sample consisted of CD8+ T cells from PBMCs. These receptors all come from a human donor in good health (CMV status not recorded). Some clones in this sample may be carry-over from other donors' samples. The CDR3 runs from the conserved cysteine through the conserved F or W. The D gene is left open where the match is weak. Only part of the rows carry a size: once, few, many, or a class if the clone is expanded.

TGCAGTGCTAGACCGGGACTCCGGCGGACCGGGGAGCTGTTTTTT,CSARPGLRRTGELFF,TRBJ2-2,.,.,TRBV20-1
TGTGCCAGCAGTCTGACTTCGAACACTGAAGCTTTCTTT,CASSLTSNTEAFF,TRBJ1-1,.,few,TRBV28
TGCAGCGTGGAAGTCGGGGATTCCTACGAGCAGTACTTC,CSVEVGDSYEQYF,TRBJ2-7,.,few,TRBV29-1
TGTGCCAGCAGCCAAGTAGGCAGATACAATGAGCAGTTCTTC,CASSQVGRYNEQFF,TRBJ2-1,.,.,TRBV14
TGTGCCAGCCTCGATCCAGGTTCCACCTACGAGCAGTACTTC,CASLDPGSTYEQYF,TRBJ2-7,.,.,TRBV2
TGCAGCGTTGGGGACAGGGAAAGGTCTGGGGCCAACGTCCTGACTTTC,CSVGDRERSGANVLTF,TRBJ2-6,TRBD1,few,TRBV29-1
TGTGCCAGCAGAGGCGGACTAGCGGGGACTCGGGAGACCCAGTACTTC,CASRGGLAGTRETQYF,TRBJ2-5,TRBD2,many,TRBV12-3/TRBV12-4
TGTGCCAGCGCAGCTTATCTGGGAACAGGGGGGTTGAATGAGCAGTTCTTC,CASAAYLGTGGLNEQFF,TRBJ2-1,TRBD1,many,TRBV7-2
TGTGCCAGCAGCTTAGCCCAGGGGCCCCCTGTGGATGAGCAGTTCTTC,CASSLAQGPPVDEQFF,TRBJ2-1,.,.,TRBV7-2
TGTGCCAGCACTGAGGACAGCAACTATGGCTACACCTTC,CASTEDSNYGYTF,TRBJ1-2,.,few,TRBV28
TGCAGTGCTAGAGGGCAGGGGAGGAGCTCCTACGAGCAGTACTTC,CSARGQGRSSYEQYF,TRBJ2-7,.,.,TRBV20-1
TGCAGCGTAAATTCTGCGAAAGCTTTCTTT,CSVNSAKAFF,TRBJ1-1,.,.,TRBV29-1
TGTGCCAGTAGTATAGATCTAAGCGTGGGGACAGGGGGTTTTGTGAATGAGCAGTTCTTC,CASSIDLSVGTGGFVNEQFF,TRBJ2-1,TRBD1,few,TRBV19
TGTGCCAGCAGCTTAAACCCTCTGGCAGCTAGCTCCTACAATGAGCAGTTCTTC,CASSLNPLAASSYNEQFF,TRBJ2-1,.,many,TRBV7-9
TGTGCCAGCAGCCAAGATTCAGGGCCACTCTCTGGGGCCAACGTCCTGACTTTC,CASSQDSGPLSGANVLTF,TRBJ2-6,.,few,TRBV14
TGTGCCAGCAGCTCTAGGACTAGCGGGGGAACCAACACCGGGGAGCTGTTTTTT,CASSSRTSGGTNTGELFF,TRBJ2-2,TRBD2,many,TRBV7-8
TGTGCCAGCAGCCTCCGACAGGCTCAAGAGACCCAGTACTTC,CASSLRQAQETQYF,TRBJ2-5,.,.,TRBV13
TGTGCCACCCTACTCCGCACCGGGGAGCTGTTTTTT,CATLLRTGELFF,TRBJ2-2,.,.,TRBV7-2
TGTGCCAGCAGTTACGGGACAGGGCTAGATACGCAGTATTTT,CASSYGTGLDTQYF,TRBJ2-3,TRBD1,many,TRBV6-5
TGTGCCATCAGTGAATTCAGCCAGGATGGCTACACCTTC,CAISEFSQDGYTF,TRBJ1-2,.,.,TRBV10-3
TGCAGTGCTTTACAGGGTTACGAGCAGTACTTC,CSALQGYEQYF,TRBJ2-7,.,few,TRBV20-1
TGTGCCATCACCAAAGCAGGGGTCGAGCCTGAAGCTTTCTTT,CAITKAGVEPEAFF,TRBJ1-1,.,.,TRBV10-3
TGTGCCAGCAGTGTCCCTCTGCCTATGGGGAACTCCTACAATGAGCAGTTCTTC,CASSVPLPMGNSYNEQFF,TRBJ2-1,.,few,TRBV28
TGCAGTGCCCTAAAGGAAGGGGGAATAACTAATGAAAAACTGTTTTTT,CSALKEGGITNEKLFF,TRBJ1-4,.,.,TRBV20-1
TGTGCCACCAGTACTTATAGCAATCAGCCCCAGCATTTT,CATSTYSNQPQHF,TRBJ1-5,.,.,TRBV24-1
TGCAGCTTTTGCTCCCAGGGAGAGACCCAGTACTTC,CSFCSQGETQYF,TRBJ2-5,.,.,TRBV29-1
TGTGCCAGTAGTATAGGAGTCTCCTATAATTCACCCCTCCACTTT,CASSIGVSYNSPLHF,TRBJ1-6,.,many,TRBV19
TGTGCCAGTTACGACAGAAACACCATATATTTT,CASYDRNTIYF,TRBJ1-3,.,.,TRBV19
TGTGCCAACAGCTCTAGGGGGGATGAGCAGTTCTTC,CANSSRGDEQFF,TRBJ2-1,.,.,TRBV7-3
TGCGCCAGCAGCCAAGATCGATCGGCAGGGAACACTGAAGCTTTCTTT,CASSQDRSAGNTEAFF,TRBJ1-1,.,few,TRBV4-1
TGTGCCAGCAGCAGCCCCCTTAGCGGGGGAGAGGATACGCAGTATTTT,CASSSPLSGGEDTQYF,TRBJ2-3,TRBD2,many,TRBV7-8
TGTGCCAGCAGTTTTGGGCGCTGGGATACGCAGTATTTT,CASSFGRWDTQYF,TRBJ2-3,.,.,TRBV28
TGTGCCAGCAGCTTAGAAGAAGGACCTACTAACACCGGGGAGCTGTTTTTT,CASSLEEGPTNTGELFF,TRBJ2-2,.,many,TRBV7-8
TGTGCCAGACAAGCCGGGACTCCAAAATACAATGAGCAGTTCTTC,CARQAGTPKYNEQFF,TRBJ2-1,.,.,TRBV2
TGTGCCAGCAGCTTATGGGTGGAGGCGAGAGAGACCCAGTACTTC,CASSLWVEARETQYF,TRBJ2-5,.,many,TRBV7-2
TGTGCCAGCAGTTCCGGGACAGGGGCTAGCACAGATACGCAGTATTTT,CASSSGTGASTDTQYF,TRBJ2-3,TRBD1,many,TRBV7-3
TGTGCCAGCAGTTGGCCTCTTACGGAGATGAACACTGAAGCTTTCTTT,CASSWPLTEMNTEAFF,TRBJ1-1,.,.,TRBV12-3/TRBV12-4
TGTGCCAGCAGCTTATGGGATAGCAATCAGCCCCAGCATTTT,CASSLWDSNQPQHF,TRBJ1-5,.,many,TRBV7-2
TGTGCCAGCAGCTTACTCGACTTGGTGGGCACCGGGGAGCTGTTTTTT,CASSLLDLVGTGELFF,TRBJ2-2,.,many,TRBV7-8
TGTGCCAGCAGCGTAGAGGGACAGGGACATTCACCCCTCCACTTT,CASSVEGQGHSPLHF,TRBJ1-6,TRBD1,.,TRBV9
TGTGCCAGCAGCTCGGACGAGGAGTACAGCTCCTATAATTCACCCCTCCACTTT,CASSSDEEYSSYNSPLHF,TRBJ1-6,.,.,TRBV5-5
TGTGCCAGCAGCTTAGTTCTCACTGAAGCTTTCTTT,CASSLVLTEAFF,TRBJ1-1,.,many,TRBV7-9
TGTGCTAGTGGTTGGACAGGGGGTTATGGCTACACCTTC,CASGWTGGYGYTF,TRBJ1-2,TRBD1,few,TRBV12-5
TGTGCCAGCAGCCAAGCACGGCTCACTGAAGCTTTCTTT,CASSQARLTEAFF,TRBJ1-1,.,once,TRBV14
TGTGCCAGCAGGGAGGGAGCTAGCCCCTTAGCCAAAAACATTCAGTACTTC,CASREGASPLAKNIQYF,TRBJ2-4,.,.,TRBV6-2/TRBV6-3
TGCAGCGTTGAGGGGTTGGATGGCTACACCTTC,CSVEGLDGYTF,TRBJ1-2,.,.,TRBV29-1
TGCAGTGCTAGAGGATCGACAGGGGATAGCTCCTACAATGAGCAGTTCTTC,CSARGSTGDSSYNEQFF,TRBJ2-1,TRBD1,.,TRBV20-1
TGTGCCAGCAGTTTATCTCCGGGGGGTCCAGATACGCAGTATTTT,CASSLSPGGPDTQYF,TRBJ2-3,TRBD2,.,TRBV28
TGCAGTGCTAGAGATCAGACTAGCGGGTTCTACGAGCAGTACTTC,CSARDQTSGFYEQYF,TRBJ2-7,TRBD2,few,TRBV20-1
TGTGCCAGCAGCCCCTCCGGGACAGGGGAGTTCAATGAGCAGTTCTTC,CASSPSGTGEFNEQFF,TRBJ2-1,TRBD1,few,TRBV13
TGCAGCGTTGGATTGTGGTTAGGTTCTAACAATGAGCAGTTCTTC,CSVGLWLGSNNEQFF,TRBJ2-1,.,few,TRBV29-1
TGTGCCAGCAGCTTAGACGGCGGGGGGGTTAATGAGCAGTTCTTC,CASSLDGGGVNEQFF,TRBJ2-1,TRBD2,few,TRBV7-2
TGTGCCAGCAGCAGTAGCGGGGGGGCCGCTTACGAGCAGTACTTC,CASSSSGGAAYEQYF,TRBJ2-7,TRBD2,many,TRBV7-2
TGCAGCGTTGAAGTTGGGCAGGTCACCGGGGAGCTGTTTTTT,CSVEVGQVTGELFF,TRBJ2-2,.,few,TRBV29-1
TGTGCCAGCAGCCAACACCGGGAGTCGGACATTCAGTACTTC,CASSQHRESDIQYF,TRBJ2-4,.,.,TRBV7-6
TGTGCCAGTAGTATCTTGCCAGCGGTGGCCACAGATACGCAGTATTTT,CASSILPAVATDTQYF,TRBJ2-3,.,.,TRBV19